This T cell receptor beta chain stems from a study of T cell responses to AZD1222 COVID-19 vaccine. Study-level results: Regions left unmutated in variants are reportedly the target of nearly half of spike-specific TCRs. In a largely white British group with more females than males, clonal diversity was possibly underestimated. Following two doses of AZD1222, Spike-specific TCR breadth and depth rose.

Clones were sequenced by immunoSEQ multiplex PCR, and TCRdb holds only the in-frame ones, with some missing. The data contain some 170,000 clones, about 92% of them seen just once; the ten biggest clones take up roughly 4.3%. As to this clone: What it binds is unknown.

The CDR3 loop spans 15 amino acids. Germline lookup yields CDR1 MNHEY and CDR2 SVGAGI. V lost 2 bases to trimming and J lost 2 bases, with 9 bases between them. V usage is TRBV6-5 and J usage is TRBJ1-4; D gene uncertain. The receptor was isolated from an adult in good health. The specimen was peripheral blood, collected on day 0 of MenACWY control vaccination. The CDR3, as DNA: TGTGCCAGCAGTTACACGAGGTTGACTAATGAAAAACTGTTTTTT. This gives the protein CASSYTRLTNEKLFF.